This is a list of T cell receptor beta chains from one sample in a study of metastatic and nonmetastatic thyroid tumors. Via MiXCR, TCRdb re-called the PCR reads. The table has around 13,000 clones, 30% to 40% seen once. The sequenced sample was tumor tissue. Receptors originate from a male donor with papillary thyroid cancer or a benign thyroid nodule (not recorded which). Some clones in this sample may be carry-over from other donors' samples. The CDR3 runs from the conserved cysteine through the conserved F or W. A D gene is named only where the DNA matches it firmly. Not all rows give a size; the values are once, few, many and, for expanded clones, a class.

v_gene	d_gene	abundance	j_gene	CDR3aa	CDR3nt
TRBV20-1	NA	NA	TRBJ1-5	CSARDGACNQPQHF	TGCAGTGCTAGAGATGGGGCCTGCAATCAGCCCCAGCATTTT
TRBV6-1	TRBD1	NA	TRBJ2-2	CASRTGQDTGELFF	TGTGCCAGCAGGACAGGGCAGGACACCGGGGAGCTGTTTTTT
TRBV5-4	NA	medium-sized	TRBJ2-3	CASSLRNTDTQYF	TGTGCCAGCAGCTTGCGGAACACAGATACGCAGTATTTT
TRBV18	NA	many	TRBJ1-6	CASSLSGPINSPLHF	TGTGCCAGCTCACTATCGGGACCAATTAATTCACCCCTCCACTTT
TRBV20-1	TRBD2	NA	TRBJ2-1	CSARGTSGRHEQFF	TGCAGTGCTAGAGGGACTAGCGGGAGGCATGAGCAGTTCTTC
TRBV5-1	TRBD2	NA	TRBJ2-7	CASSLGLAVYEQYF	TGCGCCAGCAGCTTAGGGCTAGCGGTATACGAGCAGTACTTC
TRBV20-1	NA	NA	TRBJ1-4	CSAGFGRNEELFF	TGCAGTGCTGGGTTCGGGCGGAATGAAGAACTTTTTTTT
TRBV6-1	NA	NA	TRBJ2-1	CASSTGSSYNEQFF	TGTGCCAGCAGTACTGGAAGCTCCTACAATGAGCAGTTCTTC
TRBV7-2	NA	NA	TRBJ2-5	CASSLAVGTTIQETQYF	TGTGCCAGCTCCTTAGCGGTCGGGACCACCATCCAAGAGACCCAGTACTTC
TRBV28	NA	few	TRBJ2-5	CASRRETQYF	TGTGCCAGCCGTCGGGAGACCCAGTACTTC
TRBV6-1	NA	NA	TRBJ1-5	CASSRDQNLNQPQHF	TGTGCCAGCAGTCGGGACCAAAATCTCAATCAGCCCCAGCATTTT
TRBV9	NA	NA	TRBJ2-1	CASSASDLGNEQFF	TGTGCCAGCAGCGCTAGCGATTTGGGGAATGAGCAGTTCTTC
TRBV5-1	NA	medium-sized	TRBJ2-3	CASSRGGTDTQYF	TGCGCCAGCAGCAGGGGCGGCACAGATACGCAGTATTTT
TRBV19	TRBD2	few	TRBJ2-3	CASSIRTSRADTQYF	TGTGCCAGTAGTATTCGGACTAGTCGGGCAGATACGCAGTATTTT
TRBV6-1	NA	medium-sized	TRBJ1-1	CASRGPWGTEAFF	TGTGCCAGCAGAGGTCCTTGGGGCACTGAAGCTTTCTTT
TRBV11-2	NA	medium-sized	TRBJ2-1	CASSLDPLVAGGVGLGEQFF	TGTGCCAGCAGCTTAGATCCCCTCGTTGCGGGCGGGGTTGGGCTCGGTGAGCAGTTCTTC
TRBV6-1	TRBD1	medium-sized	TRBJ2-7	CASSEAGTASTYEQYF	TGTGCCAGCAGTGAAGCCGGGACAGCCTCAACCTACGAGCAGTACTTC
TRBV6-1	NA	NA	TRBJ1-5	CASSGSNQPQHF	TGTGCCAGCAGTGGTAGCAATCAGCCCCAGCATTTT
TRBV6-2/TRBV6-3	TRBD2	medium-sized	TRBJ2-3	CASSYSGRGTDTQYF	TGTGCCAGCAGTTACAGCGGGAGGGGCACAGATACGCAGTATTTT
TRBV27	TRBD1	NA	TRBJ2-7	CASRDRSTYEQYF	TGTGCCAGCAGGGACAGGTCAACCTACGAGCAGTACTTC
TRBV4-1	NA	large	TRBJ1-1	CASSQDAGNTEAFF	TGCGCCAGCAGCCAAGACGCAGGGAACACTGAAGCTTTCTTT
TRBV10-3	NA	few	TRBJ2-5	CAISEGGSGETQYF	TGTGCCATCAGTGAGGGTGGCTCAGGGGAGACCCAGTACTTC
TRBV7-8	TRBD1	NA	TRBJ1-1	CASSRGPTGARTEAFF	TGTGCCAGCAGCAGAGGACCGACAGGGGCGAGAACTGAAGCTTTCTTT
TRBV12-3/TRBV12-4	TRBD2	NA	TRBJ2-5	CASSLGLAQTQYF	TGTGCCAGCAGTTTAGGACTAGCCCAGACCCAGTACTTC
TRBV27	NA	NA	TRBJ1-1	CASSLDGDLGVNTEAFF	TGTGCCAGCAGTCTAGATGGGGACCTGGGGGTGAACACTGAAGCTTTCTTT
TRBV6-4	TRBD2	NA	TRBJ2-3	CASSDSTSGGADTQYF	TGTGCCAGCAGTGACTCGACTAGCGGGGGGGCAGATACGCAGTATTTT
TRBV11-2	NA	medium-sized	TRBJ2-3	CASSPERARDTQYF	TGTGCCAGCAGCCCAGAGAGGGCGAGAGATACGCAGTATTTT
TRBV30	NA	NA	TRBJ2-1	CAWTTRYSVYNEQFF	TGTGCCTGGACCACCCGGTACAGTGTCTACAATGAGCAGTTCTTC
TRBV12-3/TRBV12-4	NA	NA	TRBJ2-5	CASSHDRLSQETQYF	TGTGCCAGCAGTCATGACAGGCTATCCCAAGAGACCCAGTACTTC
TRBV12-3/TRBV12-4	NA	NA	TRBJ2-2	CASTYWRGVENTGELFF	TGTGCCAGCACCTATTGGAGGGGGGTGGAAAACACCGGGGAGCTGTTTTTT
TRBV20-1	NA	medium-sized	TRBJ2-7	CSAPRRGSSYEQYF	TGCAGTGCTCCTCGCAGGGGATCCTCCTACGAGCAGTACTTC
TRBV20-1	NA	NA	TRBJ2-5	CSASEGGQETQYF	TGCAGTGCTTCGGAAGGGGGCCAAGAGACCCAGTACTTC
TRBV27	NA	NA	TRBJ1-3	CASSNRSSGNTIYF	TGTGCCAGCAGCAACAGGTCCTCTGGAAACACCATATATTTT
TRBV3-1	NA	NA	TRBJ1-5	CASSQDRVGNQPQHF	TGTGCCAGCAGCCAAGATAGGGTTGGAAATCAGCCCCAGCATTTT
TRBV12-3/TRBV12-4	NA	NA	TRBJ2-2	CASSLVSSGELFF	TGTGCCAGCAGTTTGGTGTCTAGCGGGGAGCTGTTTTTT
TRBV4-3	TRBD2	large	TRBJ2-3	CASSQDLPGGGTDTQYF	TGCGCCAGCAGCCAAGATCTGCCGGGAGGCGGGACAGATACGCAGTATTTT
TRBV27	TRBD1	NA	TRBJ1-4	CASKTTGMDNANEKLFF	TGTGCCAGCAAGACGACAGGGATGGATAACGCTAATGAAAAACTGTTTTTT
TRBV7-9	NA	NA	TRBJ1-1	CASSPPPPFHTEAFF	TGTGCCAGCAGTCCACCGCCCCCCTTCCACACTGAAGCTTTCTTT
TRBV27	NA	few	TRBJ2-5	CASSRTGTYQETQYF	TGTGCCAGCAGCCGAACCGGGACTTACCAAGAGACCCAGTACTTC
TRBV7-6	NA	NA	TRBJ2-1	CASSSSGTLSSYNEQFF	TGTGCCAGCAGCTCATCAGGGACCCTGAGCTCCTACAATGAGCAGTTCTTC
TRBV7-3	NA	NA	TRBJ2-3	CSSSLSPGAGDTQYF	TGTTCCAGCAGTTTAAGCCCGGGGGCAGGAGATACGCAGTATTTT
TRBV11-3	NA	NA	TRBJ2-3	CASSLGPVSTDTQYF	TGTGCCAGCAGCTTAGGTCCTGTTAGCACAGATACGCAGTATTTT
TRBV6-1	NA	medium-sized	TRBJ1-5	CASSENRDRPSPQHF	TGTGCCAGCAGTGAAAACCGGGACCGACCATCGCCCCAGCATTTT
TRBV5-8	NA	NA	TRBJ2-7	CASSLKEQYF	TGTGCCAGCAGCTTAAAGGAGCAGTACTTC
TRBV27	TRBD1	few	TRBJ2-3	CASSPSDREVTDTQYF	TGTGCCAGCAGTCCCTCGGACAGGGAGGTCACAGATACGCAGTATTTT
TRBV11-2	NA	once	TRBJ1-1	CASSLPHGGSTTEAFF	TGTGCCAGCAGCTTACCCCACGGGGGGTCCACCACTGAAGCTTTCTTT
TRBV9	NA	NA	TRBJ1-1	CASSIDLERGDTEAFF	TGTGCCAGCAGCATAGACCTGGAGCGCGGGGACACTGAAGCTTTCTTT
TRBV5-1	NA	NA	TRBJ2-1	CASSLAARSNEQFF	TGCGCCAGCAGCTTGGCAGCTAGGTCTAATGAGCAGTTCTTC
TRBV6-1	TRBD1	few	TRBJ1-1	CASSHDRDTEAFF	TGTGCCAGCAGCCACGACAGGGACACTGAAGCTTTCTTT
TRBV28	NA	NA	TRBJ1-2	CASSLVGRQVNGYTF	TGTGCCAGCAGTTTGGTTGGGCGACAGGTGAACGGCTACACCTTC
TRBV11-3	TRBD1	large	TRBJ1-6	CASSWGQTPSYNSPLHF	TGTGCCAGCAGCTGGGGACAGACTCCCTCCTATAATTCACCCCTCCACTTT
TRBV11-2	NA	NA	TRBJ2-7	CASSSPLGGLSYEQYF	TGTGCCAGCAGCTCCCCGTTGGGGGGGCTTTCCTACGAGCAGTACTTC
TRBV12-5	TRBD2	medium-sized	TRBJ2-2	CASGLTSGRLRELFF	TGTGCTAGTGGTTTGACTAGCGGGAGGCTGCGGGAGCTGTTTTTT
TRBV20-1	NA	few	TRBJ1-2	CSAASPNADYGYTF	TGCAGTGCAGCCTCCCCCAATGCTGACTATGGCTACACCTTC